These 16 T cell receptor beta chains share one sample of origin, sequenced in a study of shared clonotypes between healthy human individuals (dated by TCRdb to the early 2020s). The protocol used for the library was the immunoSEQ multiplex PCR assay. The immuneACCESS repertoire file appears here via TCRdb, limited to in-frame rearrangements. These files lack a portion of the clones; in checked studies, under half of the deficit traces to unresolved V genes, and the cause of the others is not known. A total of fewer than 1.8 million clones appear in this sample, about 98.5% of them only once. The ten largest clonotypes hold about 0.35% of the sample. Sequencing was carried out using naive CD4+ T cells sorted from blood. Interpreted using the paper, the cell subset or site label stands for: CD45RA+ positively selected. Source of these receptors: a man younger than 40 in good health.

The rearrangement joins TRBV5-1 to TRBJ1-2, with a possible D match to TRBD1 (5 bases). Deletions cut 5 bases from V and 2 bases from J, with 16 bases between. The CDR3 sequence is 15 residues long. In germline, CDR1 is SGHRS, CDR2 YFSETQ. In nucleotides, the CDR3 is TGCGCCAGCAGTCGCCGAGGGGACGCGAACTATGGCTACACCTTC. Protein sequence: CASSRRGDANYGYTF.

The gene calls are TRBV28 and TRBJ1-1, with no clear D. The germline CDR1 and CDR2 sequences are MDHEN and SYDVKM. The CDR3 runs 14 residues. Trimming removed 2 bases from V and 2 bases from J, with 9 bases in between. The chain's CDR3 is CASSLRQINTEAFF. DNA for the CDR3: TGTGCCAGCAGTTTAAGACAAATTAACACTGAAGCTTTCTTT.

The CDR3 sequence is CASSQAPFHGGVDTEAFF. The CDR3 DNA follows: TGCGCCAGCAGCCAAGCCCCTTTCCACGGGGGTGTGGACACTGAAGCTTTCTTT. V usage is TRBV4-3 and J usage is TRBJ1-1, with D tentatively TRBD1 (5 bases). This CDR3 is 18 amino acids long. CDR1 LGHNA and CDR2 YSLEER come from the germline V gene. Trimming removed 1 base from V and 3 bases from J, with 21 bases in between.

The CDR3 loop is CASSLAAGREGYTF. CDR3 in DNA: TGCGCCAGCAGCTTGGCCGCCGGGAGAGAGGGCTACACCTTC. V and J are TRBV5-1 and TRBJ1-2; D gene uncertain. The CDR3 runs to 14 residues. Germline V gene data show CDR1 as SGHRS and CDR2 as YFSETQ. V was shortened by 0 bases and J by 8 bases, with 14 bases between the two germline ends.

The chain has TRBV5-4 and TRBJ2-1, with no clear D. CDR1 is SGHNT and CDR2 is YYREEE in the germline V gene (reference sequence). This CDR3 has 15 residues. Trimming pared 0 bases from V and 5 bases from J, leaving 12 bases between. CDR3 nucleotides: TGTGCCAGCAGCTTGGCCGTAAAACAGAACAATGAGCAGTTCTTC. Its translation is CASSLAVKQNNEQFF. The variable domain in full, completed from reference TRBV5-4 and TRBJ2-1, reads ETGVTQSPTHLIKTRGQQVTLRCSSQSGHNTVSWYQQALGQGPQFIFQYYREEENGRGNFPPRFSGLQFPNYSSELNVNALELDDSALYLCASSLAVKQNNEQFFGPGTRLTVL.

V gene TRBV28 combines with J gene TRBJ2-7; a weak D match, TRBD2 (6 bases). There are 14 residues in the CDR3. The V gene's germline CDR1 is MDHEN and CDR2 SYDVKM. Trimming took 8 bases from V and 3 from J, leaving 17 bases between them. In DNA, the CDR3 is TGTGCCAGCGGCGGGGCAGGGCCCCACTACGAGCAGTACTTC. Translation gives CASGGAGPHYEQYF.

The rearrangement joins TRBV11-2 to TRBJ2-7; perhaps TRBD1 as D (6 bases). Trimming cost V 5 bases and J 2 bases, with 13 bases left between them. The CDR3 has 14 residues. Germline CDR1 is SGHAT and CDR2 is FQNNGV. The CDR3 nucleotides read TGTGCCAGCAGCCTACGGACAGCCACCTACGAGCAGTACTTC. This codes for CASSLRTATYEQYF.

The chain combines TRBV7-6 with TRBJ2-1, with D perhaps TRBD1 (5 bases). Trimming pared 5 bases from V and 5 bases from J, leaving 13 bases between. The germline V gene encodes CDR1 SGHVS and CDR2 FNYEAQ. There are 14 residues in the CDR3. In nucleotides, the CDR3 is TGTGCCAGCAGCGAACGTCAGGGAAACAATGAGCAGTTCTTC. It codes for CASSERQGNNEQFF.

DNA of the CDR3: TGTGCCAGCAGCAACCGACAGCGACTGCATTTT. This codes for CASSNRQRLHF. The rearrangement uses TRBV7-8 and TRBJ1-5, with a possible D match to TRBD1 (5 bases). The V gene's germline CDR1 is SGHVS and CDR2 FQNEAQ. CDR3 length: 11 residues. V shed 5 bases and J shed 15 bases, with 14 bases lying between them. Full variable domain (missing parts from reference TRBV7-8 and TRBJ1-5): GAGVSQSPRYKVAKRGQDVALRCDPISGHVSLFWYQQALGQGPEFLTYFQNEAQLDKSGLPSDRFFAERPEGSVSTLKIQRTQQEDSAVYLCASSNRQRLHFGDGTRLSIL.

This chain joins TRBV6-5 and TRBJ1-1, with unresolved D. CDR1 and CDR2 (germline): MNHEY, SVGAGI. V dropped 6 bases and J dropped 0 bases, with 11 bases sitting between them. This CDR3 has 14 amino acids. The CDR3: CASRLTPLNTEAFF. In nucleotides, the CDR3 is TGTGCCAGCAGATTGACACCTCTGAACACTGAAGCTTTCTTT.

The rearrangement links TRBV18 to TRBJ1-4, with a tentative D call TRBD1 (5 bases). The CDR3 is 14 residues long. Germline V gives CDR1 KGHSH, CDR2 LQKENI. With 2 bases removed from V and 8 bases from J, the gap between germline ends came to 12 bases. The CDR3 DNA is TGTGCCAGCTCACCAAGGGGAGCGCGGGAAAAACTGTTTTTT. Its translation: CASSPRGAREKLFF. The full variable domain, rest sourced from reference TRBV18 and TRBJ1-4, is NAGVMQNPRHLVRRRGQEARLRCSPMKGHSHVYWYRQLPEEGLKFMVYLQKENIIDESGMPKERFSAEFPKEGPSILRIQQVVRGDSAAYFCASSPRGAREKLFFGSGTQLSVL.

This chain joins TRBV15 and TRBJ2-6, with D unresolved. CDR1 and CDR2 from the germline V gene are LNHNV and YYDKDF (reference sequence). V was cut by 1 base and J by 4 bases, with 8 bases left in between. The CDR3 length is 15 residues. This CDR3 reads CATSRGPPGANVLTF. For the CDR3, the DNA is TGTGCCACCAGCAGAGGTCCCCCGGGGGCCAACGTCCTGACTTTC.

V gene TRBV11-2 combines with J gene TRBJ2-7; TRBD2 is a possible D gene (5 bases). Germline CDR1 is SGHAT and CDR2 is FQNNGV. There are 13 residues in the CDR3. The V gene lost 5 bases and the J gene lost 6 bases, with 14 bases spanning the gap. The CDR3 here is CASSQEGGGEQYF. The CDR3 region has the DNA TGTGCCAGCAGCCAGGAAGGCGGAGGCGAGCAGTACTTC. The variable domain in full, with the rest retrieved from reference TRBV11-2 and TRBJ2-7, is EAGVAQSPRYKIIEKRQSVAFWCNPISGHATLYWYQQILGQGPKLLIQFQNNGVVDDSQLPKDRFSAERLKGVDSTLKIQPAKLEDSAVYLCASSQEGGGEQYFGPGTRLTVT.

CDR3 DNA: TGTGCCAGCAGCTTTGTGGAGGACAATGAGCAGTTCTTC. Translating gives CASSFVEDNEQFF. The V call is TRBV5-4, the J call TRBJ2-1, with D possibly TRBD2 on 5 matching bases. Trimming left V 2 bases short and J 5 bases short, with 8 bases between. The CDR3 is 13 amino acids. Germline CDR1 reads SGHNT; CDR2 reads YYREEE (reference sequence).

To note about this clone: Other DNA sequences from this sample encode an identical CDR3 as well. The rearrangement links TRBV18 to TRBJ2-1; TRBD2 matches at 10 bases. This CDR3 comprises 16 residues. Germline V gives CDR1 KGHSH, CDR2 LQKENI. V gave up 1 base and J gave up 4 bases; unmatched junction bases: 4. The CDR3 region has the DNA TGTGCCAGCTCACCACTTCCTAGCGGGAGTTACAATGAGCAGTTCTTC. It codes for CASSPLPSGSYNEQFF. Combining the CDR3 with reference TRBV18 and TRBJ2-1 gives the whole variable domain NAGVMQNPRHLVRRRGQEARLRCSPMKGHSHVYWYRQLPEEGLKFMVYLQKENIIDESGMPKERFSAEFPKEGPSILRIQQVVRGDSAAYFCASSPLPSGSYNEQFFGPGTRLTVL.

The J gene is TRBJ2-4, the V gene TRBV7-2; D may be TRBD2 (6 bases). In germline, CDR1 is SGHTA, CDR2 FQGNSA. The V end was cut by 6 bases, the J end by 7 bases, with 16 bases between. The CDR3 loop spans 14 amino acids. The CDR3 here is CASSWGDLANIQYF. Here the CDR3 DNA reads TGTGCCAGCAGTTGGGGGGATTTGGCGAACATTCAGTACTTC. The whole variable domain, filled in from reference TRBV7-2 and TRBJ2-4, reads GAGVSQSPSNKVTEKGKDVELRCDPISGHTALYWYRQSLGQGLEFLIYFQGNSAPDKSGLPSDRFSAERTGGSVSTLTIQRTQQEDSAVYLCASSWGDLANIQYFGAGTRLSVL.